The rows below give T cell receptor beta chains drawn from one sample of a study of PD-1 blockade in classical Hodgkin lymphoma. Libraries were prepared by immunoSEQ multiplex PCR; TCRdb keeps only in-frame clonotypes and omits some of them. The sample carries some 33,000 clones, approximately 68% recorded once. The starting material was peripheral blood mononuclear cells (PBMCs), obtained before the fourth cycle of nivolumab. All receptors derive from a human donor with classical Hodgkin lymphoma. The CDR3 runs from the conserved cysteine through the conserved F or W. The D gene is left open where the match is weak.

D gene,V gene,J gene,CDR3 protein
-,TRBV7-6,TRBJ2-7,CASSLAAGVSYEQYF
-,TRBV15,TRBJ2-7,CATMEAGPPYEQYF
TRBD2,TRBV5-1,TRBJ2-1,CASAAGTNYNEQFF
-,TRBV30,TRBJ2-5,CAWNQGSETQYF
TRBD1,TRBV5-4,TRBJ1-6,CASSDGTGGSYAPLHF
-,TRBV7-3,TRBJ2-1,CASSPDSSIGVPYNEQFF
-,TRBV2,TRBJ2-7,CASRDAAWEQYF
-,TRBV29-1,TRBJ2-2,CSVVEASSANTGELFF
-,TRBV18,TRBJ1-1,CASSPRPSNTEAFF
TRBD1,TRBV30,TRBJ1-2,CAWEGGRTYGYTF
TRBD1,TRBV4-3,TRBJ2-7,CASSQEYQGQGASYEQYF
-,TRBV27,TRBJ1-1,CASSLSTGRNTEAFF
-,TRBV27,TRBJ2-2,CASSLAGTGELFF
TRBD1,TRBV29-1,TRBJ1-5,CSVALDRGSNQPQHF
-,TRBV7-8,TRBJ2-5,CASSSGGETQYF
TRBD1,TRBV6-1,TRBJ2-7,CASSTGQGGAYEQYF
-,TRBV19,TRBJ1-2,CASSAAQGMRGYTF
-,TRBV4-3,TRBJ2-1,CASSQERPNEQFF
-,TRBV6-5,TRBJ2-7,CASSYQVDLGDEQYF
-,TRBV29-1,TRBJ2-7,CSVEDLDRAKQYF